This TCR beta chain is from a study of blood T cell repertoires in COVID-19. Germline V gene data show CDR1 as SNHLY and CDR2 as FYNNEI. This CDR3 is built from 12 residues. Deletions cut 7 bases from V and 4 bases from J, with 5 bases between. How the authors handled the data: Estimation of nucleated cell counts was performed using reference gene primer amplification. Method: immunoSEQ multiplex PCR; TCRdb's copy keeps in-frame clones and lacks some. The DNA was the basis for D and trimming; V, J and clone size are from that table. This repertoire shows 150,000 to 200,000 clones, 65% to 85% found once; its top ten account for roughly 19%. The table lists this clone with a count of one.

Specimen: peripheral blood. This clonotype originated in a woman in her 70s who had recovered from COVID-19. V and J are TRBV2 and TRBJ2-6, with D uncertain. CDR3 loop: CASIRGANVLTF. The DNA for the CDR3 is TGTGCCAGCATTCGGGGGGCCAACGTCCTGACTTTC.